These T cell receptor beta chains were read from a single sample in a study of T cell responses to AZD1222 COVID-19 vaccine. Clones were sequenced by immunoSEQ multiplex PCR, and TCRdb holds only the in-frame ones, with some missing. The sample has roughly 120,000 clones; about 86% are singletons. This sample comprised peripheral blood, obtained 28 days after the second AZD1222 dose. Receptors were obtained from an adult who received the AZD1222 COVID-19 vaccine. Both conserved end residues are part of each CDR3. The order of the fields is clone size, V gene, J gene, D gene, CDR3 DNA, CDR3 protein. The D gene is left open where the match is weak. For some rows the clone size is stated as once, few or many, or as a class when expanded; others skip it.

size: .
V: TRBV5-4
J: TRBJ2-4
D: .
DNA: TGTGCCAGCAGCCCCCAAGGTGGGGGGATAAACCAAAAAAACATTCAGTACTTC
CDR3: CASSPQGGGINQKNIQYF

size: .
V: TRBV9
J: TRBJ2-7
D: TRBD1
DNA: TGTGCCAGCAGCCGGGGACAGGGGGCTCTCGAGCAGTACTTC
CDR3: CASSRGQGALEQYF

size: .
V: TRBV5-5
J: TRBJ1-1
D: .
DNA: TGTGCCAGCAGCTTGTGGGGGGTAGCGGGCACTGAAGCTTTCTTT
CDR3: CASSLWGVAGTEAFF

size: .
V: TRBV20-1
J: TRBJ2-1
D: .
DNA: TGCAGTGCTAGATTTTCGAATGAGCAGTTCTTC
CDR3: CSARFSNEQFF

size: .
V: TRBV30
J: TRBJ1-4
D: TRBD1
DNA: TGTGCCTGGAACATAAGAAGCCCGGGACAGGGGAATGAAAAACTGTTTTTT
CDR3: CAWNIRSPGQGNEKLFF

size: few
V: TRBV10-2
J: TRBJ1-1
D: TRBD1
DNA: TGCGCCAGCAAGGACAGGGAGAACACTGAAGCTTTCTTT
CDR3: CASKDRENTEAFF

size: .
V: TRBV9
J: TRBJ2-2
D: TRBD2
DNA: TGTGCCAGCAGCCTGGGACTAGCGGGGGCCCCTTACACCGGGGAGCTGTTTTTT
CDR3: CASSLGLAGAPYTGELFF

size: .
V: TRBV6-4
J: TRBJ1-6
D: TRBD1
DNA: TGTGCCAGCAACTTACCGGGACAGGGAGATTCACCCCTCCACTTT
CDR3: CASNLPGQGDSPLHF

size: .
V: TRBV5-1
J: TRBJ1-4
D: TRBD1
DNA: TGCGCCAGCAGCTTGGGGGGACAGTCTAATGAAAAACTGTTTTTT
CDR3: CASSLGGQSNEKLFF

size: .
V: TRBV9
J: TRBJ2-5
D: TRBD2
DNA: TGTGCCAGCAGCGCCGGGGAGGGTTTCTCGCAAGAGACCCAGTACTTC
CDR3: CASSAGEGFSQETQYF

size: .
V: TRBV6-2/TRBV6-3
J: TRBJ2-7
D: .
DNA: TGTGCCAGCAGTCCGTACCCCTACGAGCAGTACTTC
CDR3: CASSPYPYEQYF

size: few
V: TRBV5-5
J: TRBJ1-5
D: .
DNA: TGTGCCAGCAGCTTGAGGCGAGGGGGTCCCAATCAGCCCCAGCATTTT
CDR3: CASSLRRGGPNQPQHF

size: .
V: TRBV5-4
J: TRBJ1-3
D: .
DNA: TGTGCCAGCAGCTTCGGGGGGGCTGGAAACACCATATATTTT
CDR3: CASSFGGAGNTIYF

size: .
V: TRBV3-1/TRBV3-2
J: TRBJ2-1
D: .
DNA: TGTGCCAGCGCCCGGGACCCCTACAATGAGCAGTTCTTC
CDR3: CASARDPYNEQFF

size: .
V: TRBV2
J: TRBJ1-5
D: TRBD1
DNA: TGTGCCAGCAGATCGGGACAGGGTGTCGGTCAGCCCCAGCATTTT
CDR3: CASRSGQGVGQPQHF

size: .
V: TRBV9
J: TRBJ2-7
D: .
DNA: TGTGCCAGCAGCTTCCCATACGAGCAGTACTTC
CDR3: CASSFPYEQYF

size: .
V: TRBV11-3
J: TRBJ2-2
D: .
DNA: TGTGCCAGCAGCTTAACTCGGGGAAGCGGGGAGCTGTTTTTT
CDR3: CASSLTRGSGELFF

size: .
V: TRBV12-5
J: TRBJ1-4
D: TRBD1
DNA: TGTGCTAGTGGCCAGGGGGCTGGAGGAAAACTGTTTTTT
CDR3: CASGQGAGGKLFF

size: .
V: TRBV6-2/TRBV6-3
J: TRBJ1-1
D: TRBD1
DNA: TGTGCCAGCAGTCAGACAGGGGAGGGGACTGAAGCTTTCTTT
CDR3: CASSQTGEGTEAFF

size: .
V: TRBV7-6
J: TRBJ1-4
D: .
DNA: TGTGCCAGCAGCTTAGAAGTCGGCCTTGGTGAAAAACTGTTTTTT
CDR3: CASSLEVGLGEKLFF

size: .
V: TRBV30
J: TRBJ1-6
D: .
DNA: TGTGCCTGGGGTTCGGACAGAACCCCTACACCCCTCCACTTT
CDR3: CAWGSDRTPTPLHF

size: .
V: TRBV5-1
J: TRBJ1-1
D: TRBD1
DNA: TGCGCCAGCAGCTTGGCAGGGGGCGTAGACACTGAAGCTTTCTTT
CDR3: CASSLAGGVDTEAFF

size: .
V: TRBV7-9
J: TRBJ1-6
D: .
DNA: TGTGCCAGCAGCGGCTCGGGACCTGGGAATTCACCCCTCCACTTT
CDR3: CASSGSGPGNSPLHF